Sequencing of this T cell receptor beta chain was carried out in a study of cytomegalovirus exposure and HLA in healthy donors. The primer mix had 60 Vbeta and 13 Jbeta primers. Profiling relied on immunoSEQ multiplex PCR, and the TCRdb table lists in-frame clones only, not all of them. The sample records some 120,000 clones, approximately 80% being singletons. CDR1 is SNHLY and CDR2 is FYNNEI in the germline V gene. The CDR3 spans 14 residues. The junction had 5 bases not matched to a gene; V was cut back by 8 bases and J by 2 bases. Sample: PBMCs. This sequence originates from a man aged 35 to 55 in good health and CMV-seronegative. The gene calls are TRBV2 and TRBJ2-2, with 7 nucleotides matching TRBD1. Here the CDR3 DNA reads TGTGCCAGCTCCGACAGGGAAAACACCGGGGAGCTGTTTTTT. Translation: CASSDRENTGELFF.